This is a list of T cell receptor beta chains from one sample in a study of blood T cell repertoires in COVID-19. TCRdb's copy holds only in-frame clones and misses some; the assay was immunoSEQ multiplex PCR. The sample includes approximately 280,000 clones, over 75% of them seen just once. Input material: peripheral blood. These receptors were obtained from an older woman with acute or convalescent COVID-19. The CDR3 runs from the conserved cysteine through the conserved F or W. The D gene is left open where the match is weak. A row's size may be missing; if present it is once, few, many or a size class.

clone size | J gene | V gene | D gene | CDR3 protein | CDR3 DNA
NA | TRBJ2-3 | TRBV9 | NA | CASSVEGRVTDTQYF | TGTGCCAGCAGCGTAGAAGGGCGGGTCACAGATACGCAGTATTTT
NA | TRBJ2-7 | TRBV27 | NA | CASSRRRGVYEQYF | TGTGCCAGCAGTCGCAGGAGGGGCGTCTACGAGCAGTACTTC
NA | TRBJ2-2 | TRBV7-9 | NA | CASVSGAVGELFF | TGTGCCAGCGTCTCAGGGGCCGTCGGGGAGCTGTTTTTT
NA | TRBJ2-5 | TRBV2 | TRBD2 | CASKDSGGKETQYF | TGTGCCAGCAAGGATAGCGGGGGGAAAGAGACCCAGTACTTC
NA | TRBJ1-2 | TRBV29-1 | TRBD1 | CSVEDRARGFYGYTF | TGCAGCGTTGAAGATCGTGCCAGGGGGTTCTATGGCTACACCTTC
NA | TRBJ2-5 | TRBV5-1 | NA | CASSLTGDNSETQYF | TGCGCCAGCAGCCTGACTGGGGACAACTCAGAGACCCAGTACTTC
NA | TRBJ2-3 | TRBV11-2 | NA | CASSSFTSAVNTQYF | TGTGCCAGCAGCTCATTTACCTCCGCGGTAAATACGCAGTATTTT
NA | TRBJ1-4 | TRBV23-1 | NA | CAQGGVLSNEKLFF | TGCGCCCAGGGTGGGGTACTATCTAATGAAAAACTGTTTTTT
NA | TRBJ1-4 | TRBV18 | NA | CASSSQIPTNEKLFF | TGTGCCAGCTCGTCACAGATACCAACTAATGAAAAACTGTTTTTT
NA | TRBJ1-1 | TRBV7-9 | NA | CASSFGQASEAFF | TGTGCCAGCAGCTTTGGGCAGGCGTCTGAAGCTTTCTTT
once | TRBJ2-1 | TRBV9 | NA | CASSVSRNNEQFF | TGTGCCAGCAGCGTATCTAGAAACAATGAGCAGTTCTTC
NA | TRBJ1-2 | TRBV18 | NA | CASSLDRTYGYTF | TGTGCCAGCTCACTCGACAGGACCTATGGCTACACCTTC
NA | TRBJ1-1 | TRBV2 | NA | CASSRRGAVGTEAFF | TGTGCCAGCAGTCGAAGGGGCGCGGTGGGCACTGAAGCTTTCTTT
NA | TRBJ1-1 | TRBV6-6 | NA | CASSRQIPEAFF | TGTGCCAGCAGTCGACAGATCCCCGAAGCTTTCTTT
NA | TRBJ2-1 | TRBV7-6 | TRBD1 | CASSLLQGSTNEQFF | TGTGCCAGCAGCTTACTACAGGGGTCCACCAATGAGCAGTTCTTC
NA | TRBJ1-2 | TRBV19 | NA | CASSIVYRSLSNYGYTF | TGTGCCAGTAGTATAGTGTACCGGTCCTTGTCTAACTATGGCTACACCTTC
NA | TRBJ2-3 | TRBV20-1 | TRBD2 | CSASPGTSAGIKQYF | TGCAGTGCTAGTCCCGGGACTAGCGCAGGGATAAAACAGTATTTT